The 13 T cell receptor beta chains presented below share a single source sample, sequenced in a study of Tregs in tolerant kidney transplant recipients. Using immunoSEQ multiplex PCR, the repertoire was profiled, and TCRdb retains in-frame clones only, with some absent. The data contain some 66,000 clones, over 85% of them seen just once; the ten biggest clones take up over 9.5%. Sequenced here: CD8+ T cells from blood, sampled before the transplant. Receptors originate from a human donor who received a combined kidney and bone marrow transplant.

This clone was observed a handful of times. As DNA, the CDR3 is TGTGCCAGCAGCTTAGCGGATGGGCAATACACTGAAGCTTTCTTT. Its protein product is CASSLADGQYTEAFF. The chain combines TRBV7-6 with TRBJ1-1; D not resolved. The V end lost 0 bases, the J end lost 3 bases, and 11 bases lay between the germline ends. The CDR3 runs 15 residues. CDR1 and CDR2 from the germline V gene are SGHVS and FNYEAQ. The full variable domain, its missing parts supplied by reference TRBV7-6 and TRBJ1-1, is GAGVSQSPRYKVTKRGQDVALRCDPISGHVSLYWYRQALGQGPEFLTYFNYEAQQDKSGLPNDRFSAERPEGSISTLTIQRTEQRDSAMYRCASSLADGQYTEAFFGQGTRLTVV.

This rearrangement joins TRBV19 to TRBJ2-2; 13 positions match TRBD2. With V trimmed by 6 bases and J by 2 bases, 6 bases remained unmatched. CDR3 size: 17 residues. Per germline, CDR1 LNHDA and CDR2 SQIVND (reference sequence). The CDR3 is CASRPLAGGKNTGELFF. CDR3 DNA: TGTGCCAGTAGGCCACTAGCGGGAGGGAAAAACACCGGGGAGCTGTTTTTT.

The V and J genes are TRBV19 and TRBJ2-1; 11 bases match TRBD2. With V trimmed by 3 bases and J by 8 bases, 3 bases remained unmatched. CDR3 length: 14 amino acids. CDR1 LNHDA and CDR2 SQIVND come from the germline V gene (reference sequence). This chain's CDR3 is CASSMASGRYEQFF. CDR3 in DNA: TGTGCCAGTAGTATGGCTAGCGGGAGGTATGAGCAGTTCTTC.

The V gene is TRBV14, the J gene TRBJ2-7; the match to TRBD2 covers 11 bases. CDR3 length equals 15 residues. After removal of 1 base from V and 4 bases from J, the junction contained 3 bases not matched to a gene. Germline V gene sequence: CDR1 SGHDN, CDR2 FVKESK. DNA for the CDR3: TGTGCCAGCAGCCAAGTTAGCGGGAGGGTTTACGAGCAGTACTTC. This sequence encodes CASSQVSGRVYEQYF. The full variable domain, rest sourced from reference TRBV14 and TRBJ2-7, is EAGVTQFPSHSVIEKGQTVTLRCDPISGHDNLYWYRRVMGKEIKFLLHFVKESKQDESGMPNNRFLAERTGGTYSTLKVQPAELEDSGVYFCASSQVSGRVYEQYFGPGTRLTVT.

The V gene is TRBV7-3, the J gene TRBJ2-1; weak D call: TRBD1 (5 bases). The CDR3 loop spans 13 amino acids. Germline V gives CDR1 SGHTA, CDR2 FQGTGA. Trimming took 5 bases from V and 4 from J, leaving 9 bases between them. The CDR3 sequence is CASSIDSYNEQFF. As DNA, the CDR3 is TGTGCCAGCAGCATAGACAGTTACAATGAGCAGTTCTTC.

The rearrangement links TRBV27 to TRBJ2-7; the match to TRBD1 covers 8 bases. Germline V gives CDR1 MNHEY, CDR2 SMNVEV (reference sequence). This CDR3 has 14 residues. V was pared by 6 bases and J by 4 bases, with 8 bases of the junction left unmatched. The CDR3 spells CASRTGGWIYEQYF. The DNA of the CDR3 is TGTGCCAGCAGAACAGGGGGTTGGATTTACGAGCAGTACTTC.

The V call is TRBV19, the J call TRBJ2-7, with 9 bases lining up with TRBD1. CDR1 LNHDA and CDR2 SQIVND come from the germline V gene (reference sequence). This CDR3 has 15 amino acids. With 5 bases clipped from V and 4 bases from J, the junction kept 9 bases outside the gene matches. The CDR3 loop is CASSSRTGAIYEQYF. The CDR3 DNA sequence: TGTGCCAGTAGTTCCCGGACAGGGGCCATATACGAGCAGTACTTC.

The V and J genes are TRBV7-8 and TRBJ2-3; TRBD2 agrees at 7 bases. Per the germline V gene, CDR1 is SGHVS and CDR2 is FQNEAQ. Losses at the gene ends were 4 bases for V and 7 bases for J; bases not matched to a gene: 2. The CDR3 sequence is 12 residues long. CDR3 in amino acids: CASSWDYNTQYF. The CDR3 DNA reads as TGTGCCAGCAGCTGGGACTACAATACGCAGTATTTT.

The chain links TRBV19 to TRBJ1-2; the D gene is possibly TRBD1 (6 bases). From germline, CDR1 is LNHDA and CDR2 SQIVND (reference sequence). Trimming cost V 7 bases and J 0 bases, with 12 bases left between them. This CDR3 is built from 14 residues. The CDR3 loop is CASTPTGTNYGYTF. The CDR3 DNA is TGTGCCAGTACCCCGACAGGAACTAACTATGGCTACACCTTC.

This chain connects TRBV9 to TRBJ2-6; TRBD2 matches at 9 bases. The CDR3 extends over 20 amino acids. CDR1 is SGDLS, CDR2 YYNGEE, per germline. Losses at the gene ends were 5 bases for V and 0 bases for J; bases not matched to a gene: 15. The CDR3 here is CASSSPPWASGNSGANVLTF. CDR3 DNA: TGTGCCAGCAGTTCTCCCCCCTGGGCTAGCGGGAACTCTGGGGCCAACGTCCTGACTTTC.

This clone appeared once. Other DNA variants within this sample encode the same CDR3. The chain has TRBV27 and TRBJ1-6; 7 bases are shared with TRBD1. The length of the CDR3 is 19 residues. V lost 4 bases to trimming and J lost 0 bases; unmatched junction nucleotides: 12. Per the germline V gene, CDR1 is MNHEY and CDR2 is SMNVEV (reference sequence). DNA of the CDR3: TGTGCCAGCAGTTCCCCCCGCCCGGGACAGAGCTCCTATAATTCACCCCTCCACTTT. This codes for CASSSPRPGQSSYNSPLHF.

This chain connects TRBV27 to TRBJ2-1, with TRBD1 matching over 7 bases. Germline V lookup: CDR1 MNHEY, CDR2 SMNVEV (reference sequence). V gave up 6 bases and J gave up 0 bases; unmatched junction bases: 5. CDR3 length: 15 amino acids. CDR3 loop: CASRSRDSSYNEQFF. For the CDR3, the DNA is TGTGCCAGCAGATCGAGGGACAGCTCCTACAATGAGCAGTTCTTC.

The chain links TRBV19 to TRBJ2-5; 11 bases match TRBD2. The CDR3 is 15 amino acids. Per germline, CDR1 LNHDA and CDR2 SQIVND (reference sequence). V was clipped by 5 bases and J by 5 bases; unmatched bases: 7. The CDR3 region has the DNA TGTGCCAGTAGTGCGACTAGCGGGATGAGGGAGACCCAGTACTTC. This sequence encodes CASSATSGMRETQYF.